This TCR beta chain comes out of a study of shared T cell receptors in the human thymus. Germline V gives CDR1 LNHDA, CDR2 SQIVND (reference sequence). V shed 8 bases, J shed 3 bases, and the junction held 0 bases outside the gene matches. The CDR3 runs 12 residues. Using immunoSEQ multiplex PCR, the repertoire was profiled, and TCRdb retains in-frame clones only, with some absent. The sample shows hundreds of thousands of clones, more than 70% of them seen only once. The sample was also reused in another study, on human thymus T cells. That work adds: Samples came from healthy Finnish infants during open corrective cardiac surgery. Resections that were taken during corrective heart surgery supplied the thymus tissue. Repertoires from thymus and blood appeared to show biased V and J gene usage.

V usage is TRBV19 and J usage is TRBJ2-1; 8 nucleotides agree with TRBD1. The TCR originated in a boy under two years old with a congenital heart defect. What was sequenced was thymocytes. The CDR3 sequence: CASGQGYNEQFF. Written as DNA, the CDR3 is TGTGCCAGTGGACAGGGCTACAATGAGCAGTTCTTC.